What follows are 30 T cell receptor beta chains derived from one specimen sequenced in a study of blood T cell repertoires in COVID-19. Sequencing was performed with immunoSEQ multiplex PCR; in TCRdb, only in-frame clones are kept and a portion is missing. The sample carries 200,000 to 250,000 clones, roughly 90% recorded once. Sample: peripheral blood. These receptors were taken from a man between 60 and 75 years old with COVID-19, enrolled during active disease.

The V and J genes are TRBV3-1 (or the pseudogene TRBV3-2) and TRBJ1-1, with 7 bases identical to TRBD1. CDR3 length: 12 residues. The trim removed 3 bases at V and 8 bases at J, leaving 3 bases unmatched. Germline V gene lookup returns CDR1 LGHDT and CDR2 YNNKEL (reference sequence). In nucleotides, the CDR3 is TGTGCCAGCAGCCAGGGGGACAGAGAAGCTTTCTTT. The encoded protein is CASSQGDREAFF.

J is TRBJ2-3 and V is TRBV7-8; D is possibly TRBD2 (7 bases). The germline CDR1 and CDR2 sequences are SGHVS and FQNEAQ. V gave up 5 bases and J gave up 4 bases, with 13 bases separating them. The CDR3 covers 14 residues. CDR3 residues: CASSNGGAPDTQYF. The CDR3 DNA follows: TGTGCCAGCAGCAATGGGGGGGCACCAGATACGCAGTATTTT.

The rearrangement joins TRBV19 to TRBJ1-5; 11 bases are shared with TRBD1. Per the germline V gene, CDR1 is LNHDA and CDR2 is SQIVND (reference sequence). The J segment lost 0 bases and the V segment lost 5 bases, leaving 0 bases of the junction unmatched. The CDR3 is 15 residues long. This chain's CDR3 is CASSGTGGSNQPQHF. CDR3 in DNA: TGTGCCAGTAGTGGGACAGGGGGTAGCAATCAGCCCCAGCATTTT.

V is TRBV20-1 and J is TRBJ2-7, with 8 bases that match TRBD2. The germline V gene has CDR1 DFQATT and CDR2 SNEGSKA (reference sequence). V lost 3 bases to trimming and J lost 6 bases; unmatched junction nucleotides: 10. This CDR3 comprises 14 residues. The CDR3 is CSASPLASGFEQYF. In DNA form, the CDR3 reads TGCAGTGCTAGTCCTTTGGCTAGCGGGTTCGAGCAGTACTTC.

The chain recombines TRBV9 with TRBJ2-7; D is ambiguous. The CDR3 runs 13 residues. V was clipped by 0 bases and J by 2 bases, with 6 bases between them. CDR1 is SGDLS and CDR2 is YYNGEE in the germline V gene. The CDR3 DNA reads TGTGCCAGCAGCGTAGCCGACACCTACGAGCAGTACTTC. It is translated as CASSVADTYEQYF.

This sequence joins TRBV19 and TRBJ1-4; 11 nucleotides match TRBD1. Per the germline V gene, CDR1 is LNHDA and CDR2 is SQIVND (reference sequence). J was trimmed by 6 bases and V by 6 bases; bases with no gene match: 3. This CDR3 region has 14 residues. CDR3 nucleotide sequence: TGTGCCAGTAGCCGGGACAGGGGGGATGAAAAACTGTTTTTT. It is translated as CASSRDRGDEKLFF. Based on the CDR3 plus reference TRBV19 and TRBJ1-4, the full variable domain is DGGITQSPKYLFRKEGQNVTLSCEQNLNHDAMYWYRQDPGQGLRLIYYSQIVNDFQKGDIAEGYSVSREKKESFPLTVTSAQKNPTAFYLCASSRDRGDEKLFFGSGTQLSVL.

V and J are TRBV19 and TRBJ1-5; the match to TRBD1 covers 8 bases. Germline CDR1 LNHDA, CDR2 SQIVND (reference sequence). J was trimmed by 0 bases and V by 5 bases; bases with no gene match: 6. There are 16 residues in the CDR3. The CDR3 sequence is CASSPRTGISNQPQHF. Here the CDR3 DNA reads TGTGCCAGTAGTCCCCGGACAGGGATTAGCAATCAGCCCCAGCATTTT.

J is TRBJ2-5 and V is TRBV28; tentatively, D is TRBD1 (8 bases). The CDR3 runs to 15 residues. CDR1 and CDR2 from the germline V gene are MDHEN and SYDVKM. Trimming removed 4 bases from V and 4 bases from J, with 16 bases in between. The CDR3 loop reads CASSSNRGGIETQYF. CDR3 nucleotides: TGTGCCAGCAGTTCAAACAGGGGGGGGATAGAGACCCAGTACTTC.

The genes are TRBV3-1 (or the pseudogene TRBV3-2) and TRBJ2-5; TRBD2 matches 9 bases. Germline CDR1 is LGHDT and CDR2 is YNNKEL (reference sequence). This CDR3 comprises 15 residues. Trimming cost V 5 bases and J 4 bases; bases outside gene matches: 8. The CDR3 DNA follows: TGTGCCAGCAGCGGATTGGGCGGGGGGGGAGAGACCCAGTACTTC. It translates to CASSGLGGGGETQYF.

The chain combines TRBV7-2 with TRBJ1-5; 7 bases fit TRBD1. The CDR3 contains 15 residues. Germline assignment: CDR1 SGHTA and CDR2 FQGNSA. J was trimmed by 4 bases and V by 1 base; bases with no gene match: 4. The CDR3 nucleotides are TGTGCCAGCAGCTTAGACAGGGGCCTGAATCAGCCCCAGCATTTT. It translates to CASSLDRGLNQPQHF.

The CDR3 loop is CASSADRATGELFF. The CDR3 DNA sequence: TGTGCCAGTAGTGCGGACAGGGCCACCGGGGAGCTGTTTTTT. V usage is TRBV19 and J usage is TRBJ2-2; TRBD1 aligns across 8 bases. In germline, CDR1 is LNHDA, CDR2 SQIVND (reference sequence). Germline trimming cut 5 bases from V and 4 bases from J; bases unmatched to any gene: 3. The CDR3 extends over 14 amino acids.

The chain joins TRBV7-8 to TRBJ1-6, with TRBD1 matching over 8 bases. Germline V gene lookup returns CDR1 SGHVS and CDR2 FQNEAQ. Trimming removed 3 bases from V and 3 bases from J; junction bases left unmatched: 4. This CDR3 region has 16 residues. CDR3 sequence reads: CASSFSGGLYNSPLHF. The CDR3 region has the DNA TGTGCCAGCAGCTTTTCAGGGGGCCTCTATAATTCACCCCTCCACTTT. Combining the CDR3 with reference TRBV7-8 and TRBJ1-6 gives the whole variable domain GAGVSQSPRYKVAKRGQDVALRCDPISGHVSLFWYQQALGQGPEFLTYFQNEAQLDKSGLPSDRFFAERPEGSVSTLKIQRTQQEDSAVYLCASSFSGGLYNSPLHFGNGTRLTVT.

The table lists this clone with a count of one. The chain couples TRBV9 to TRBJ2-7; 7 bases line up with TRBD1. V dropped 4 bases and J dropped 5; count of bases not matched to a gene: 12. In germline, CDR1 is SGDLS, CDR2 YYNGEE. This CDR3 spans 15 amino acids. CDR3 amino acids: CASSYSYRGANEQYF. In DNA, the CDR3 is TGTGCCAGCAGCTATTCATACAGGGGAGCCAACGAGCAGTACTTC.

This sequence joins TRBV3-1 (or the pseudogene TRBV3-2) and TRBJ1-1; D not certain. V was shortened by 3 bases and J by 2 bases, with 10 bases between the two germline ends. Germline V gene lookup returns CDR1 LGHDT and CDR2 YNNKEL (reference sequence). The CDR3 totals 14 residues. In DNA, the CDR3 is TGTGCCAGCAGCCAGAACGCGGTTAACACTGAAGCTTTCTTT. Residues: CASSQNAVNTEAFF.

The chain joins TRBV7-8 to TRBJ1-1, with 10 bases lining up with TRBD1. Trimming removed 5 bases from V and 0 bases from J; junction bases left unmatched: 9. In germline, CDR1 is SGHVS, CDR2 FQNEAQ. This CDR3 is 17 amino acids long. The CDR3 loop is CASSDQPGTGVNTEAFF. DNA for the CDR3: TGTGCCAGCAGCGACCAACCCGGGACAGGGGTGAACACTGAAGCTTTCTTT.

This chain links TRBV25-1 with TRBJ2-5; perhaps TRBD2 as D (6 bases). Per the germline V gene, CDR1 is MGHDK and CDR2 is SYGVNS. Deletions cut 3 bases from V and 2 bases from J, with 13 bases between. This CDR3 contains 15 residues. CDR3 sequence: CASSDGGTTQETQYF. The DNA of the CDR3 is TGTGCCAGCAGTGACGGGGGTACAACTCAAGAGACCCAGTACTTC.

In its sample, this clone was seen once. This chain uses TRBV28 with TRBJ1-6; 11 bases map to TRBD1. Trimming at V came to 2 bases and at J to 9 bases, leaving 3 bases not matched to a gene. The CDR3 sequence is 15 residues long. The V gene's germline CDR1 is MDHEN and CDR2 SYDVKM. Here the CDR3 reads CASSLDGQGASPLHF. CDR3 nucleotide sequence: TGTGCCAGCAGTTTAGATGGACAGGGGGCTTCACCCCTCCACTTT.

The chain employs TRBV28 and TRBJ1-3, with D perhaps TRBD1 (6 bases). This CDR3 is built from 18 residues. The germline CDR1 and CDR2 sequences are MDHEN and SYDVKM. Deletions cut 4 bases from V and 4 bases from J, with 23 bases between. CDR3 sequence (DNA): TGTGCCAGCAGTTCACCTTATATAAACACAGGGACGGGAAACACCATATATTTT. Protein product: CASSSPYINTGTGNTIYF.

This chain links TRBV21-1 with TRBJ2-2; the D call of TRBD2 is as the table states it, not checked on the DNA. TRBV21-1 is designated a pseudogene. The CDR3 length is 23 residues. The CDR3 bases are TGTGCCAGCAGCAAATTCTATCGGGATTCTAGTCCTAGCGGGAGGGCCTATACCGGGGAGCTGTTTTTT. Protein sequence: CASSKFYRDSSPSGRAYTGELFF.

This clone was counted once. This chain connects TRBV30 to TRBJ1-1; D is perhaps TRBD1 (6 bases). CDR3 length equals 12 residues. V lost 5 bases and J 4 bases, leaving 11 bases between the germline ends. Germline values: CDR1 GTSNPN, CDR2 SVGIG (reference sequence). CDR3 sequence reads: CAWHRDGTEAFF. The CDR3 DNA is TGTGCCTGGCACAGGGACGGCACTGAAGCTTTCTTT. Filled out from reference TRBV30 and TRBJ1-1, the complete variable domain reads SQTIHQWPATLVQPVGSPLSLECTVEGTSNPNLYWYRQAAGRGLQLLFYSVGIGQISSEVPQNLSASRPQDRQFILSSKKLLLSDSGFYLCAWHRDGTEAFFGQGTRLTVV.

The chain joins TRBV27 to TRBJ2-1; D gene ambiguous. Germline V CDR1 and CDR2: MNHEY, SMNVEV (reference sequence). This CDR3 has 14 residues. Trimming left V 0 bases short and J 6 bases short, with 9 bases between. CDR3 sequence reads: CASSLSPGSNEQFF. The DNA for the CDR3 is TGTGCCAGCAGTTTATCGCCTGGTAGCAATGAGCAGTTCTTC.

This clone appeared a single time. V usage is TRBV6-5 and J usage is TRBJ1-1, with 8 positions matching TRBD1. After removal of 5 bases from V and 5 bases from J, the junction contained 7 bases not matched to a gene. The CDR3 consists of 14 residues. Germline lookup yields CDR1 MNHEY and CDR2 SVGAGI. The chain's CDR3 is CASSPRTGITEAFF. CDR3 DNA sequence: TGTGCCAGCAGTCCCCGGACAGGGATAACTGAAGCTTTCTTT.

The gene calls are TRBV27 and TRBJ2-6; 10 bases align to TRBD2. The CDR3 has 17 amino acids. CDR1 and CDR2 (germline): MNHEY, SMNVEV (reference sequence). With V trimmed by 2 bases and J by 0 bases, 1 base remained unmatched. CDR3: CASSLTSGNSGANVLTF. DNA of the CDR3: TGTGCCAGCAGTTTAACTAGCGGGAACTCTGGGGCCAACGTCCTGACTTTC.

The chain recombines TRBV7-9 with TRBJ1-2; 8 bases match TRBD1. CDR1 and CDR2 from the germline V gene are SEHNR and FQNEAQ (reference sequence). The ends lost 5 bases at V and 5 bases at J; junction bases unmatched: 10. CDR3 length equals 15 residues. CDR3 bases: TGTGCCAGCAGCAGCCGCCAGGGGGCGGCTTATGGCTACACCTTC. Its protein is CASSSRQGAAYGYTF. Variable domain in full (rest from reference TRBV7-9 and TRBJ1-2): DTGVSQNPRHKITKRGQNVTFRCDPISEHNRLYWYRQTLGQGPEFLTYFQNEAQLEKSRLLSDRFSAERPKGSFSTLEIQRTEQGDSAMYLCASSSRQGAAYGYTFGSGTRLTVV.

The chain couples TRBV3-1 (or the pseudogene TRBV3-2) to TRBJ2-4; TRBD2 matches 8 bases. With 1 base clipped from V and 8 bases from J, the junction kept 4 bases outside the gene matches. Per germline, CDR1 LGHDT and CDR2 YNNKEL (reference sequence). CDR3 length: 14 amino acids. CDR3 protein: CASSQAGGGDIQYF. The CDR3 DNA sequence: TGTGCCAGCAGCCAAGCGGGAGGGGGGGACATTCAGTACTTC.

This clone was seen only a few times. CDR3 region: CAWAYRVSRLAAFF. CDR3 DNA sequence: TGTGCCTGGGCATATCGGGTTTCCAGATTGGCAGCTTTCTTT. The chain is built from TRBV30 and TRBJ1-1; D remains ambiguous. CDR3 length: 14 amino acids. Germline V gene lookup returns CDR1 GTSNPN and CDR2 SVGIG (reference sequence). The V end was cut by 5 bases, the J end by 10 bases, with 23 bases between.

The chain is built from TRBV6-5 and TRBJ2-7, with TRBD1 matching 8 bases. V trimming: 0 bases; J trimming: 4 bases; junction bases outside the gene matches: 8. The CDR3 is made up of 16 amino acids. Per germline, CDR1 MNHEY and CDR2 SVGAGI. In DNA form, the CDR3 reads TGTGCCAGCAGTTACTCGGGAGACAGGGGACCGTACGAGCAGTACTTC. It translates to CASSYSGDRGPYEQYF.

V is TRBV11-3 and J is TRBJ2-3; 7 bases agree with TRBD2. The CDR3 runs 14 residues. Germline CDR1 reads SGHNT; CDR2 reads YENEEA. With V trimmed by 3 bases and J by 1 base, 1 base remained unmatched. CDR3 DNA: TGTGCCAGCAGCTTTGGGGGGGGCACAGATACGCAGTATTTT. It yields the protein CASSFGGGTDTQYF.

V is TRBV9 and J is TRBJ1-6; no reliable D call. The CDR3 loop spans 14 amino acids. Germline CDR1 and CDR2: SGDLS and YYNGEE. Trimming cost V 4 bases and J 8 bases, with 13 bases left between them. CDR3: CASSPSQRDSPLHF. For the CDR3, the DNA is TGTGCCAGCAGCCCCTCGCAGCGGGATTCACCCCTCCACTTT.

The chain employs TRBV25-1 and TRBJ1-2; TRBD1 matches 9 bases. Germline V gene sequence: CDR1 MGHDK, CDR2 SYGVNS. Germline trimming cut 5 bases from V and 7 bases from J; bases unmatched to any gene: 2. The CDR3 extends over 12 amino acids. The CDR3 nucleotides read TGTGCCAGCAGTCGACAGGGGGGTGGCTACACCTTC. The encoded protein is CASSRQGGGYTF.